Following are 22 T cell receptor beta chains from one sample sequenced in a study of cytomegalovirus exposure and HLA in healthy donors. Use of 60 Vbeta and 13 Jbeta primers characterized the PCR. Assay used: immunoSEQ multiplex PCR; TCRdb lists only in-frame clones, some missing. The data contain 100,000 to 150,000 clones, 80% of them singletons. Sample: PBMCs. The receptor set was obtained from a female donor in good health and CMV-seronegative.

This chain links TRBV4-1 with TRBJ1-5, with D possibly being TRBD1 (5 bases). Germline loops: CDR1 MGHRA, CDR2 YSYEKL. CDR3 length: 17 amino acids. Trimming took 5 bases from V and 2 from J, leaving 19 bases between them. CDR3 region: CASSSMFGGSGNQPQHF. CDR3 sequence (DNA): TGCGCCAGCAGCTCGATGTTTGGGGGGTCGGGCAATCAGCCCCAGCATTTT.

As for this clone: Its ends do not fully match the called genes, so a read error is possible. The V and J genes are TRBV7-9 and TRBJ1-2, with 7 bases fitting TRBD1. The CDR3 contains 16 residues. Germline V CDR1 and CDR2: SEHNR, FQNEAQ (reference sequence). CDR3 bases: TGTTCCAGCAGCCCCTTCCCGAGGGACAGCCACTATGGCTACACCTTC. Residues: CSSSPFPRDSHYGYTF.

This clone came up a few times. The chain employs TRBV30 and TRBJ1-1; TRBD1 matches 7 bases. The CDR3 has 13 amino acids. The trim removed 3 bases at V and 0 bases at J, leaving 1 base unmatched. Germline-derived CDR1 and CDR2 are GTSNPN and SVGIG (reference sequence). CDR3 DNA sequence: TGTGCCTGGAGGGGACAGTTGAACACTGAAGCTTTCTTT. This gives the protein CAWRGQLNTEAFF.

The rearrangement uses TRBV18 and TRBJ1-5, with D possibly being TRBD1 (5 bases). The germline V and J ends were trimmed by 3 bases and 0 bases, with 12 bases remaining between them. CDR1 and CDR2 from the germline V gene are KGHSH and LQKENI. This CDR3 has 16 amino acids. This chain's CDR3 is CASSPTEENSNQPQHF. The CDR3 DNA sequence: TGTGCCAGCTCACCGACAGAGGAAAATAGCAATCAGCCCCAGCATTTT.

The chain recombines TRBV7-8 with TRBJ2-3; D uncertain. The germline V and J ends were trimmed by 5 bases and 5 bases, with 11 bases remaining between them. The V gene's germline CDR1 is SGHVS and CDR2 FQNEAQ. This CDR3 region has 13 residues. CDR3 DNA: TGTGCCAGCAGCCGAGGTCAATTAGATACGCAGTATTTT. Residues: CASSRGQLDTQYF. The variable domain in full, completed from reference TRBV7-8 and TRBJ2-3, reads GAGVSQSPRYKVAKRGQDVALRCDPISGHVSLFWYQQALGQGPEFLTYFQNEAQLDKSGLPSDRFFAERPEGSVSTLKIQRTQQEDSAVYLCASSRGQLDTQYFGPGTRLTVL.

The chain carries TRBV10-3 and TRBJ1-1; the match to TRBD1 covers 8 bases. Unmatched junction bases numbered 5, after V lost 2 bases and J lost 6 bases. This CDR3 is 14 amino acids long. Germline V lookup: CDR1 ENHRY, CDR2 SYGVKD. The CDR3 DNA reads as TGTGCCATCAGTGAGAGGACAGGGAGGGCTGAAGCTTTCTTT. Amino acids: CAISERTGRAEAFF.

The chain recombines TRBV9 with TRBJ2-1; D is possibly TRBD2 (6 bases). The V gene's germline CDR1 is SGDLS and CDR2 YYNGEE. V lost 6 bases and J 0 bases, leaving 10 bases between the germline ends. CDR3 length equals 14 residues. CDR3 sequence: CASTGGDSYNEQFF. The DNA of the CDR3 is TGTGCCAGCACCGGCGGGGACTCCTACAATGAGCAGTTCTTC.

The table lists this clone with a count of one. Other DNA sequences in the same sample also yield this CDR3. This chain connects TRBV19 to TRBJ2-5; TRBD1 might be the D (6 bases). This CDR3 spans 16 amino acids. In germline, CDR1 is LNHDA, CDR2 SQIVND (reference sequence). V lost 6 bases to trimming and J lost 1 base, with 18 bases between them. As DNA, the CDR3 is TGTGCCAGTAGCTCTCGAGGCAGGGGCGTCCAAGAGACCCAGTACTTC. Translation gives CASSSRGRGVQETQYF.

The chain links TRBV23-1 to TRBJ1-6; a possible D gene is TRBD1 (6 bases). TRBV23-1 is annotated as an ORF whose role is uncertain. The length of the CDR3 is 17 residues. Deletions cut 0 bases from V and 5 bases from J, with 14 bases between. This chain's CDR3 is CASSQSSADRNNSPLHF. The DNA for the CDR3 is TGCGCCAGCAGTCAATCGTCCGCGGACAGAAATAATTCACCCCTCCACTTT.

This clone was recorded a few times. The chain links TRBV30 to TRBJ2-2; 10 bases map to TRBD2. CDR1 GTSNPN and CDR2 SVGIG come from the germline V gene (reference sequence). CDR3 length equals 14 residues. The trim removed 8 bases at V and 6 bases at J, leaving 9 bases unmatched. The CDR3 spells CAHGLAGEPGELFF. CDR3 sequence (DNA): TGTGCCCACGGGCTAGCGGGAGAGCCCGGGGAGCTGTTTTTT.

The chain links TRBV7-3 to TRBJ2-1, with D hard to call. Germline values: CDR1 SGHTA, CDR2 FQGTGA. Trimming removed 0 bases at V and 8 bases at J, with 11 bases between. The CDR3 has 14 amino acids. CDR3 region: CASSLTGLMHEQFF. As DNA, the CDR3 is TGTGCCAGCAGCTTAACCGGGTTAATGCATGAGCAGTTCTTC.

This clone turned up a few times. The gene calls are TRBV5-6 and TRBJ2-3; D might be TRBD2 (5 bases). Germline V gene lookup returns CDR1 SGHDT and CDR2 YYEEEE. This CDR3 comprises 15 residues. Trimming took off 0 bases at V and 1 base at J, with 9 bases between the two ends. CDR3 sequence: CASSLGLPGTDTQYF. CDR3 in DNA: TGTGCCAGCAGCTTGGGACTACCCGGCACAGATACGCAGTATTTT.

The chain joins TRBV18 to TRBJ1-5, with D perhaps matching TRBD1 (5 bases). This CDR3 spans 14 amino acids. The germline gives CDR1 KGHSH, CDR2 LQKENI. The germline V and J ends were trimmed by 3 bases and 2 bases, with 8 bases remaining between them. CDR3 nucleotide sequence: TGTGCCAGCTCACCTACAGGAGGCAATCAGCCCCAGCATTTT. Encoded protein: CASSPTGGNQPQHF.

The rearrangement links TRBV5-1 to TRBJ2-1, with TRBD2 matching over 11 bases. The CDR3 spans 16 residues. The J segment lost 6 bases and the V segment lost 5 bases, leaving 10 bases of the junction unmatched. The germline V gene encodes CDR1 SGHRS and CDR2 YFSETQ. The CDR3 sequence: CASRLSLLAGGNEQFF. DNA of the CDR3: TGCGCCAGCAGACTTAGTTTGCTAGCGGGGGGCAATGAGCAGTTCTTC.

CDR3 protein: CASSYRSMNTEAFF. The CDR3 region has the DNA TGTGCCAGCAGCTACAGGAGCATGAACACTGAAGCTTTCTTT. V is TRBV14 and J is TRBJ1-1; maybe TRBD1 (5 bases). The CDR3 contains 14 residues. The germline V gene encodes CDR1 SGHDN and CDR2 FVKESK. Trimming removed 5 bases at V and 0 bases at J, with 10 bases between.

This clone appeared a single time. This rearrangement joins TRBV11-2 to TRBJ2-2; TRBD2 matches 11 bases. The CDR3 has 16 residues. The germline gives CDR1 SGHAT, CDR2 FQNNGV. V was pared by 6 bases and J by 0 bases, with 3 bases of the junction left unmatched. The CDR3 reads CASRGSGGANTGELFF. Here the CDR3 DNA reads TGTGCCAGCAGAGGTAGCGGGGGGGCGAACACCGGGGAGCTGTTTTTT.

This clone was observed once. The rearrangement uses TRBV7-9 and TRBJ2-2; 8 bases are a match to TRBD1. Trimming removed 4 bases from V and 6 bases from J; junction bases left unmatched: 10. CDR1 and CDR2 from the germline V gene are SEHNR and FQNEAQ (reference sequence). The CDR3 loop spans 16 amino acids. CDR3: CASSSGQGVYSGELFF. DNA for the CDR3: TGTGCCAGCAGCTCCGGACAGGGCGTCTATTCCGGGGAGCTGTTTTTT.

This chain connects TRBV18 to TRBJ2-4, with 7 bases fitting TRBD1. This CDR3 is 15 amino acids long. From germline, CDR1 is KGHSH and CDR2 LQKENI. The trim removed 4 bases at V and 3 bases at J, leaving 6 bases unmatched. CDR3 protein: CASSRQGEDKNIQYF. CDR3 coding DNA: TGTGCCAGCTCACGACAGGGTGAGGACAAAAACATTCAGTACTTC.

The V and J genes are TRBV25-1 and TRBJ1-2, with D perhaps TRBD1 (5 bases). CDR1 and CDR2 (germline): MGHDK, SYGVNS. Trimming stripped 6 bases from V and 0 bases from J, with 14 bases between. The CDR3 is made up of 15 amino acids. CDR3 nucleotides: TGTGCCAGCAGACCGGGACTGCTCCCTAACTATGGCTACACCTTC. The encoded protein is CASRPGLLPNYGYTF.

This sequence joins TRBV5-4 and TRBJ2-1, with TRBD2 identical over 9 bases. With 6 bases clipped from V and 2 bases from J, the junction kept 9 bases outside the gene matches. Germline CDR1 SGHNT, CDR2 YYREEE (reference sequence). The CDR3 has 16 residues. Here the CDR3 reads CASTPGSGGAYNEQFF. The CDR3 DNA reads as TGTGCCAGCACCCCGGGTAGCGGGGGAGCCTACAATGAGCAGTTCTTC.

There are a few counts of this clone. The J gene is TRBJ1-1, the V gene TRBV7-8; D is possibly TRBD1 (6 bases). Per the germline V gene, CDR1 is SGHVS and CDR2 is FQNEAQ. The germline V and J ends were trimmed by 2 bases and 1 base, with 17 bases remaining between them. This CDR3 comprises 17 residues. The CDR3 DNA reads TGTGCCAGCAGCTTAAGGCGGGGGCTGGGGGAGAACACTGAAGCTTTCTTT. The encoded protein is CASSLRRGLGENTEAFF.

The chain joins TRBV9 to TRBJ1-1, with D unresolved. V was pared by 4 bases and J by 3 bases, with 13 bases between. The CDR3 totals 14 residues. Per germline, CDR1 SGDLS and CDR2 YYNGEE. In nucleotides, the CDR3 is TGTGCCAGCAGCAGTCGGGTTTACGACACTGAAGCTTTCTTT. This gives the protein CASSSRVYDTEAFF. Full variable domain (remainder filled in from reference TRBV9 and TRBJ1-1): DSGVTQTPKHLITATGQRVTLRCSPRSGDLSVYWYQQSLDQGLQFLIQYYNGEERAKGNILERFSAQQFPDLHSELNLSSLELGDSALYFCASSSRVYDTEAFFGQGTRLTVV.